This T cell receptor (beta chain) was retrieved from a study of response to subunit inactivated influenza vaccine. TCRdb recomputed calls from the RT-PCR reads with MiXCR, one row per CDR3 protein. The sample has roughly 500,000 distinct CDR3 sequences, roughly 25% seen once. V shed 7 bases and J shed 8 bases, with 14 bases lying between them. CDR3 size: 13 residues. Looked up from germline, CDR1 is LNHNV and CDR2 is YYDKDF (reference sequence). The same data also went into a second study, on T cells expressing NK-cell markers. That publication notes: The authors made TCR beta cDNA libraries by 5'RACE template switching. This switching added a universal primer site and UMIs. Sequenced donors, eight in total, included seven who were HCMV-seropositive and one who was seronegative.

This specimen was CD4+ T cells sorted from PBMCs, taken approximately 13 days after vaccination. The sequence was obtained from a man aged 50 or older who received an inactivated influenza vaccine. The chain carries TRBV15 and TRBJ1-4; D is unresolved. For the CDR3, the DNA is TGTGCCACCACGAGAGCTTACGAAGAAAAACTGTTTTTT. Its translation: CATTRAYEEKLFF.